This is a list of T cell receptor beta chains from one sample in a study of T cell responses to AZD1222 COVID-19 vaccine. Only in-frame clones appear in the TCRdb table, and some are missing; sequencing was by immunoSEQ multiplex PCR. The sample yields 120,000 to 150,000 clones, 85% to 95% seen once. Here the sequenced sample was peripheral blood, taken 28 days after the second AZD1222 dose. All receptors derive from an adult who received the AZD1222 COVID-19 vaccine. Each CDR3 is given with its conserved first and last residue. A D gene is named only where the DNA matches it firmly. Size tells how often a clone was seen (once, few, many) or the class of an expanded clone, and some rows leave it out.

CDR3,DNA,V,size,length,J,D
CASRLGGNQPQHF,TGTGCCAGCAGACTGGGGGGCAATCAGCCCCAGCATTTT,TRBV12-3/TRBV12-4,NA,13,TRBJ1-5,NA
CASSLEPPSYNEQFF,TGTGCCAGCAGCTTGGAACCCCCCTCCTACAATGAGCAGTTCTTC,TRBV5-4,once,15,TRBJ2-1,NA
CASRDGAYNSPLHF,TGTGCCAGCAGAGACGGGGCCTATAATTCACCCCTCCACTTT,TRBV7-9,NA,14,TRBJ1-6,NA
CASSIAFNQPQHF,TGTGCCAGTAGTATAGCCTTCAATCAGCCCCAGCATTTT,TRBV19,once,13,TRBJ1-5,NA
CASSLSSSGGSYNEQFF,TGTGCCAGCAGCTTGAGTTCTAGCGGGGGCTCCTACAATGAGCAGTTCTTC,TRBV5-6,NA,17,TRBJ2-1,TRBD2
CASSDLSTGELFF,TGTGCCAGCAGTGACCTGTCGACCGGGGAGCTGTTTTTT,TRBV6-1,NA,13,TRBJ2-2,NA
CASSYGGRETQYF,TGTGCCAGCAGTTACGGGGGGCGAGAGACCCAGTACTTC,TRBV6-2/TRBV6-3,NA,13,TRBJ2-5,NA
CASSTDEGRTEAFF,TGTGCCAGCTCAACAGACGAGGGAAGGACTGAAGCTTTCTTT,TRBV18,NA,14,TRBJ1-1,NA
CASSLDSRNEKLFF,TGCGCCAGCAGCTTGGACAGCCGGAATGAAAAACTGTTTTTT,TRBV5-1,NA,14,TRBJ1-4,NA
CASSQDGLAGHNEQFF,TGCGCCAGCAGCCAAGATGGGCTAGCGGGGCACAATGAGCAGTTCTTC,TRBV4-3,NA,16,TRBJ2-1,TRBD2
CASSDADTDEKLFF,TGTGCCAGCAGTGACGCGGACACCGATGAAAAACTGTTTTTT,TRBV2,medium-sized,14,TRBJ1-4,NA
CASSLTGGYSGNTIYF,TGTGCCAGCAGCCTAACAGGGGGCTACTCTGGAAACACCATATATTTT,TRBV3-1/TRBV3-2,NA,16,TRBJ1-3,TRBD1
CASSGSWGGVAPLHF,TGTGCCAGCAGCGGGTCGTGGGGGGGCGTCGCACCCCTCCACTTT,TRBV9,NA,15,TRBJ1-6,NA
CAISDTLGATNEKLFF,TGTGCCATCAGTGATACGTTAGGGGCAACTAATGAAAAACTGTTTTTT,TRBV10-3,NA,16,TRBJ1-4,NA
CATYGTSNSPLHF,TGCGCCACCTATGGGACTTCAAATTCACCCCTCCACTTT,TRBV10-2,NA,13,TRBJ1-6,NA
CATSGTGKGPQPQHF,TGTGCCACCAGTGGGACAGGGAAGGGCCCTCAGCCCCAGCATTTT,TRBV24-1,NA,15,TRBJ1-5,TRBD1
CASSSSDRGLTYEQYF,TGTGCCAGCAGCTCTTCAGACAGGGGACTTACCTACGAGCAGTACTTC,TRBV7-9,NA,16,TRBJ2-7,TRBD1
CASSLFGLAEQFF,TGTGCCAGCAGTTTATTTGGACTAGCTGAGCAGTTCTTC,TRBV27,NA,13,TRBJ2-1,TRBD2
CASSLYDRGITEAFF,TGTGCCAGCAGCTTATATGACAGGGGTATCACTGAAGCTTTCTTT,TRBV7-2,NA,15,TRBJ1-1,TRBD1
CASSPPPGHGEYEQYF,TGTGCCAGCAGCCCCCCTCCGGGACACGGTGAATACGAGCAGTACTTC,TRBV27,NA,16,TRBJ2-7,NA
CASSLTRGGQVEQFF,TGTGCCAGCAGCTTGACGCGGGGGGGCCAGGTTGAGCAGTTCTTC,TRBV7-8,NA,15,TRBJ2-1,TRBD2
CASSRDSLGETQYF,TGTGCCAGCTCACGGGATTCTCTCGGGGAGACCCAGTACTTC,TRBV18,NA,14,TRBJ2-5,NA
CATSDSGASYNEQFF,TGTGCCACCAGTGATTCCGGGGCGAGCTACAATGAGCAGTTCTTC,TRBV24-1,NA,15,TRBJ2-1,NA
CASSTRDRGYEKLFF,TGTGCCAGCAGCACCAGGGACAGGGGGTACGAAAAACTGTTTTTT,TRBV6-5,NA,15,TRBJ1-4,TRBD1
CASSYTSGGETQYF,TGTGCCAGCAGTTACACTAGCGGGGGCGAGACCCAGTACTTC,TRBV6-6,NA,14,TRBJ2-5,TRBD2
CSVLPHGPRDYGYTF,TGCAGCGTCCTACCCCACGGTCCGAGGGACTATGGCTACACCTTC,TRBV29-1,NA,15,TRBJ1-2,NA
CASSIRGQPQHF,TGTGCCAGCAGTATACGCGGTCAGCCCCAGCATTTT,TRBV6-6,NA,12,TRBJ1-5,NA
CASSFSENTEAFF,TGTGCCAGCAGCTTTTCAGAGAACACTGAAGCTTTCTTT,TRBV7-2,NA,13,TRBJ1-1,NA
CASSLGTGGRRTEAFF,TGCGCCAGCAGCCTAGGGACAGGGGGCAGGCGGACTGAAGCTTTCTTT,TRBV4-3,NA,16,TRBJ1-1,TRBD1
CSASHLESGGGTGELFF,TGCAGTGCTAGTCACCTGGAGAGCGGGGGTGGCACCGGGGAGCTGTTTTTT,TRBV20-1,NA,17,TRBJ2-2,TRBD2
CASSWGGPYNEQFF,TGTGCCAGCAGTTGGGGGGGCCCCTACAATGAGCAGTTCTTC,TRBV6-2/TRBV6-3,NA,14,TRBJ2-1,NA
CASSEEGDKNSPLHF,TGTGCCAGCAGTGAAGAGGGGGATAAGAATTCACCCCTCCACTTT,TRBV6-4,NA,15,TRBJ1-6,NA
CASGLLETQYF,TGTGCTAGTGGTTTGCTGGAGACCCAGTACTTC,TRBV12-5,NA,11,TRBJ2-5,NA
CASSQPGQGAGNTIYF,TGCGCCAGCAGCCAACCGGGACAGGGGGCTGGAAACACCATATATTTT,TRBV4-1,NA,16,TRBJ1-3,TRBD1
CASSIAADTSYEQYF,TGTGCCAGTAGTATAGCTGCGGATACCTCCTACGAGCAGTACTTC,TRBV19,NA,15,TRBJ2-7,NA
CAYHPQRTTNEKLFF,TGTGCCTACCACCCTCAAAGGACAACTAATGAAAAACTGTTTTTT,TRBV30,NA,15,TRBJ1-4,NA
CASSDSHSPLHF,TGTGCCAGCAGCGATTCCCATTCACCCCTCCACTTT,TRBV6-5,once,12,TRBJ1-6,NA
CASSTGRSTNEKLFF,TGTGCCAGCAGCACCGGACGTTCAACTAATGAAAAACTGTTTTTT,TRBV7-6,NA,15,TRBJ1-4,NA
CASSQGLAETQYF,TGTGCCAGCAGCCAAGGGTTAGCAGAGACCCAGTACTTC,TRBV3-1/TRBV3-2,NA,13,TRBJ2-5,NA
CASGLKDSPPDTQYF,TGTGCTAGTGGTTTGAAGGACTCCCCCCCAGATACGCAGTATTTT,TRBV12-5,few,15,TRBJ2-3,NA
CASSLGRGEAFF,TGTGCCAGCAGTTTAGGCAGGGGGGAAGCTTTCTTT,TRBV12-3/TRBV12-4,NA,12,TRBJ1-1,TRBD1
CACTGQSNQPQHF,TGTGCCTGTACGGGACAGAGCAATCAGCCCCAGCATTTT,TRBV30,NA,13,TRBJ1-5,TRBD1
CATSGGGKRNTEAFF,TGTGCCACCAGTGGGGGGGGGAAAAGGAACACTGAAGCTTTCTTT,TRBV10-3,many,15,TRBJ1-1,NA
CSVEDNRGARELFF,TGCAGCGTTGAAGATAATAGGGGGGCCCGGGAGCTGTTTTTT,TRBV29-1,NA,14,TRBJ2-2,NA
CASSWGQGNLQPQHF,TGTGCCAGCAGCTGGGGACAGGGTAATCTTCAGCCCCAGCATTTT,TRBV5-5,NA,15,TRBJ1-5,TRBD1
CASSQDRMNTEAFF,TGTGCCAGCAGCCAAGACAGGATGAACACTGAAGCTTTCTTT,TRBV4-2,NA,14,TRBJ1-1,NA